The rows below give T cell receptor beta chains drawn from one sample of a study of T cells in tuberculosis. Only in-frame clones appear in the TCRdb table, and some are missing; sequencing was by immunoSEQ multiplex PCR. The top ten clones hold roughly 3.5% of a sample with 40,000 to 50,000 clones, about 95% of them seen once. Sequencing was done on a sample of PBMCs. The receptors shown here come from a donor aged 10-35 years with latent tuberculosis or without tuberculosis infection. The CDR3 runs from the conserved cysteine through the conserved F or W. D genes are given only for firm matches. Size values are once, few and many counts, or a class for expanded clones, and some rows have none.

D | J | V | size | CDR3 | DNA
- | TRBJ1-2 | TRBV9 | few | CASSGVRSLYGYTF | TGTGCCAGCAGCGGAGTAAGGAGCCTTTATGGCTACACCTTC
TRBD1 | TRBJ1-1 | TRBV27 | once | CASSWGRGQLRTEAFF | TGTGCCAGCAGTTGGGGCAGGGGGCAACTGAGGACTGAAGCTTTCTTT
- | TRBJ2-1 | TRBV5-6 | - | CASSLAMNIYNEQFF | TGTGCCAGCAGCTTGGCGATGAACATTTACAATGAGCAGTTCTTC
TRBD2 | TRBJ2-7 | TRBV13 | - | CASSQTSGGYEQYF | TGTGCCAGCAGCCAGACTAGCGGGGGATACGAGCAGTACTTC
- | TRBJ1-5 | TRBV5-8 | - | CASSLQGGNQPQHF | TGTGCCAGCAGCTTGCAAGGGGGCAATCAGCCCCAGCATTTT
TRBD2 | TRBJ2-7 | TRBV2 | - | CASSEGLAGGIIYEQYF | TGTGCCAGCAGTGAAGGGCTAGCGGGGGGGATTATCTACGAGCAGTACTTC
- | TRBJ2-5 | TRBV29-1 | - | CSVVQGGTETQYF | TGCAGCGTCGTACAGGGTGGGACGGAGACCCAGTACTTC
TRBD1 | TRBJ1-1 | TRBV5-6 | - | CASSYRQGVTTEAFF | TGTGCCAGCAGCTATCGACAGGGAGTGACCACTGAAGCTTTCTTT
TRBD1 | TRBJ2-7 | TRBV14 | - | CASSARLGQGVQEQYF | TGTGCCAGCAGCGCCCGTCTAGGACAGGGTGTCCAGGAGCAGTACTTC
TRBD1 | TRBJ1-6 | TRBV28 | - | CASSPRQGRQNSPLHF | TGTGCCAGCAGCCCCCGACAGGGTCGGCAGAATTCACCCCTCCACTTT